This is a list of T cell receptor beta chains from one sample in a study of T-cell reconstitution after alpha-beta-depleted transplantation in children. TCRdb re-analysed the PCR reads in MiXCR, keeping a single row per CDR3 protein. The sample holds more than 200,000 distinct CDR3 sequences, 7% to 9% seen once. The sequenced sample was PBMCs, mostly from graft donor cells, obtained 360 days after TCRalphabeta/CD19-depleted stem cell transplant. These receptors originate from a male patient between 2 and 10 years old who had a stem cell transplant for acute myeloid leukemia, so the T cells may come from the graft donor. The CDR3 runs from the conserved cysteine through the conserved F or W. D genes are given only for firm matches. The size entry is marked missing in some rows and otherwise reads once, few, many or a size class.

TRBV2	.	TRBD2	TRBJ2-1	CASSKPTSGGVLEQFF	TGTGCCAGCAGTAAACCTACTAGCGGGGGGGTTCTCGAGCAGTTCTTC
TRBV5-1	many	TRBD1	TRBJ1-1	CASSYQGASPMATRAFF	TGCGCCAGCAGCTACCAGGGGGCCTCTCCTATGGCCACTCGGGCTTTCTTT
TRBV12-3/TRBV12-4	few	TRBD2	TRBJ2-7	CASSSKTSNGLEPKPGEYF	TGTGCCAGCAGTTCGAAGACATCTAATGGACTAGAGCCAAAGCCGGGGGAGTACTTC
TRBV12-3/TRBV12-4	many	TRBD2	TRBJ2-1	CASTNGASGIYNEQFF	TGTGCCAGCACCAATGGGGCTAGCGGGATCTACAATGAGCAGTTCTTC
TRBV6-5	many	TRBD2	TRBJ2-3	CASSYGTSGNGDRTQYF	TGTGCCAGCAGTTACGGGACTAGCGGGAATGGGGATCGTACGCAGTATTTT
TRBV20-1	.	.	TRBJ2-4	CSARDRGGRSQYF	TGCAGTGCTAGAGATCGTGGGGGACGGTCGCAGTACTTC
TRBV6-2/TRBV6-3	few	.	TRBJ1-1	CASSHETGRVNTEAFF	TGTGCCAGCAGCCATGAGACAGGCCGGGTGAACACTGAAGCTTTCTTT
TRBV7-9	many	TRBD1	TRBJ1-2	CASSLVRDRRNYGYTF	TGTGCCAGCAGCTTAGTGAGGGACAGGAGGAACTATGGCTACACCTTC
TRBV10-3	many	TRBD1	TRBJ2-5	CAISSTTGTETQYF	TGTGCCATCAGTTCGACGACAGGGACCGAGACCCAGTACTTC
TRBV7-9	.	.	TRBJ2-7	CASSLGSANYEQYF	TGTGCCAGCAGCTTAGGTTCAGCCAACTACGAGCAGTACTTC
TRBV7-9	.	.	TRBJ2-5	CASSLGGPETQYF	TGTGCCAGCAGCTTAGGAGGGCCGGAGACCCAGTACTTC
TRBV5-5	.	.	TRBJ2-4	CASSGTGRDLAKNIQYF	TGTGCCAGCAGCGGTACAGGGAGGGATCTAGCCAAAAACATTCAGTACTTC
TRBV3-1	.	.	TRBJ1-4	CASSARYPATNEKLFF	TGTGCCAGCAGTGCCAGATACCCGGCAACTAATGAAAAACTGTTTTTT